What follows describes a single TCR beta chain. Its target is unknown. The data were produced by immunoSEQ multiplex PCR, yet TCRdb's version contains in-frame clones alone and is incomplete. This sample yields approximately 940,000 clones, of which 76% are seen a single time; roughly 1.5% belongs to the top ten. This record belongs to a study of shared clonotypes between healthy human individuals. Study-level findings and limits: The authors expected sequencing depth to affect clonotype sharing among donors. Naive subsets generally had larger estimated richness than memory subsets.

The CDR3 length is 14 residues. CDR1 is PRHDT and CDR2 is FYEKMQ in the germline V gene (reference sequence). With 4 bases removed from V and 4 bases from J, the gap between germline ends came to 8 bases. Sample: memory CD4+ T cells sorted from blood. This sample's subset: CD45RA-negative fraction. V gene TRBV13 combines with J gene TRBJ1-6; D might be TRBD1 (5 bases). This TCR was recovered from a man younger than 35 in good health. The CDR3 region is CASSSGTYNSPLHF. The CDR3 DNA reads TGTGCCAGCAGCTCCGGGACTTATAATTCACCCCTCCACTTT.